These 14 T cell receptor beta chains were sequenced from one sample in a study of patients and donors after allogeneic stem cell transplantation. MiXCR, run by TCRdb on the RT-PCR reads, gives a single entry per CDR3 protein. The sample includes hundreds of thousands of distinct CDR3 sequences, more than 15% of them seen just once. The sequenced material came from blood, either unsorted or a sorted T cell fraction (not recorded which). The receptors were gathered from a human donor who was either an allogeneic HSCT recipient or a stem cell or donor lymphocyte infusion donor (not recorded which). It is not recorded whose cells these are; they may come from a transplant donor.

The CDR3 DNA reads as TGCAGTGCTAGGTGGCCCGACACTCGCACCGTCGACCACACAGATACGCAGTATTTT. Residues: CSARWPDTRTVDHTDTQYF. V and J are TRBV20-1 and TRBJ2-3, with D uncertain. Trimming stripped 3 bases from V and 2 bases from J, with 27 bases between. Germline CDR1 and CDR2: DFQATT and SNEGSKA (reference sequence). CDR3 length: 19 residues.

This chain uses TRBV4-1 with TRBJ2-3; the D is unclear. This CDR3 contains 15 residues. Germline CDR1 is MGHRA and CDR2 is YSYEKL. Trimming removed 4 bases at V and 2 bases at J, with 13 bases between. CDR3 in DNA: TGCGCCAGCAGCCCTGGACCAGCTGTCACAGATACGCAGTATTTT. Its protein product is CASSPGPAVTDTQYF.

The gene calls are TRBV24-1 and TRBJ2-5; D unresolved. Germline lookup yields CDR1 KGHDR and CDR2 SFDVKD. V shed 0 bases and J shed 4 bases, with 8 bases lying between them. The CDR3 sequence is 14 residues long. The CDR3 coding sequence is TGTGCCACCAGTGATTTGAACAGACCAGAGACCCAGTACTTC. Its translation: CATSDLNRPETQYF.

There are a few counts of this clonotype. V usage is TRBV6-4 and J usage is TRBJ2-2, with D possibly being TRBD2 (6 bases). The germline V and J ends were trimmed by 2 bases and 6 bases, with 19 bases remaining between them. Germline V lookup: CDR1 MRHNA, CDR2 SNTAGT. This CDR3 is 17 amino acids long. In nucleotides, the CDR3 is TGTGCCAGCAGTGACAGGTTGAGGGGAGGCCTCGCCGGGGAGCTGTTTTTT. As protein: CASSDRLRGGLAGELFF.

The genes are TRBV5-1 and TRBJ2-7; 10 bases match TRBD1. Germline CDR1 reads SGHRS; CDR2 reads YFSETQ. CDR3 length equals 14 residues. The junction had 3 bases not matched to a gene; V was cut back by 3 bases and J by 3 bases. CDR3 sequence reads: CASSSGQGGYEQYF. The DNA of the CDR3 is TGCGCCAGCAGCTCCGGACAGGGGGGCTACGAGCAGTACTTC.

This chain joins TRBV20-1 and TRBJ1-5; the match to TRBD1 covers 10 bases. Trimming removed 4 bases from V and 6 bases from J; junction bases left unmatched: 12. The germline CDR1 and CDR2 sequences are DFQATT and SNEGSKA (reference sequence). The CDR3 has 16 amino acids. This chain's CDR3 is CSAKGGRQGAGQPQHF. Here the CDR3 DNA reads TGCAGTGCTAAGGGGGGGAGACAGGGGGCGGGTCAGCCCCAGCATTTT.

This clonotype has only a few counts. The rearrangement joins TRBV3-1 to TRBJ1-1; D possibly corresponds to TRBD1 (5 bases). The CDR3 sequence is 14 residues long. The V end was cut by 6 bases, the J end by 4 bases, with 15 bases between. Germline CDR1 and CDR2: LGHDT and YNNKEL (reference sequence). This chain's CDR3 is CASSTGPGGTEAFF. CDR3 nucleotide sequence: TGTGCCAGCAGTACCGGGCCGGGGGGCACTGAAGCTTTCTTT.

The chain is built from TRBV7-9 and TRBJ2-5; 8 positions agree with TRBD2. The CDR3 length is 15 residues. CDR1 and CDR2 (germline): SEHNR, FQNEAQ (reference sequence). Trimming removed 5 bases from V and 1 base from J; junction bases left unmatched: 6. CDR3 sequence: CASSRLATAQETQYF. CDR3 coding DNA: TGTGCCAGCAGCAGACTAGCGACGGCCCAAGAGACCCAGTACTTC.

This clonotype occurred a few times. The chain links TRBV5-4 to TRBJ2-1; 12 nucleotides match TRBD2. The CDR3 has 16 amino acids. Germline CDR1 SGHNT, CDR2 YYREEE (reference sequence). Trimming removed 3 bases from V and 7 bases from J; junction bases left unmatched: 8. In DNA form, the CDR3 reads TGTGCCAGCAGCTCTCTAGCGGGAGGGCCTAAAAATGAGCAGTTCTTC. Amino acids: CASSSLAGGPKNEQFF. The whole variable domain, filled in from reference TRBV5-4 and TRBJ2-1, reads ETGVTQSPTHLIKTRGQQVTLRCSSQSGHNTVSWYQQALGQGPQFIFQYYREEENGRGNFPPRFSGLQFPNYSSELNVNALELDDSALYLCASSSLAGGPKNEQFFGPGTRLTVL.

The V gene is TRBV5-1, the J gene TRBJ2-1, with D hard to call. Germline values: CDR1 SGHRS, CDR2 YFSETQ. The CDR3 is made up of 13 amino acids. V was clipped by 3 bases and J by 15 bases, with 19 bases between them. CDR3 DNA: TGCGCCAGCAGCTCCCTAGATCGCCTCCGCCCGTTCTTC. Translation gives CASSSLDRLRPFF.

This clonotype showed up many times. V usage is TRBV6-2 or TRBV6-3 and J usage is TRBJ2-1; tentatively, D is TRBD1 (6 bases). CDR1 MNHEY and CDR2 SVGEGT come from the germline V gene. The V end was cut by 2 bases, the J end by 0 bases, with 11 bases between. CDR3 length equals 16 residues. The CDR3 region is CASSYVTGLSYNEQFF. CDR3 DNA: TGTGCCAGCAGTTACGTAACAGGGCTCTCCTACAATGAGCAGTTCTTC.

This sequence joins TRBV10-3 and TRBJ1-2; D not resolved. Germline assignment: CDR1 ENHRY and CDR2 SYGVKD. The CDR3 is made up of 12 amino acids. Trimming cost V 4 bases and J 4 bases, with 7 bases left between them. The CDR3 here is CAISGGRYGYTF. The DNA of the CDR3 is TGTGCCATCAGTGGTGGCCGCTATGGCTACACCTTC.

This rearrangement joins TRBV30 to TRBJ1-2; 9 nucleotides match TRBD1. CDR3 length: 14 residues. Germline CDR1 reads GTSNPN; CDR2 reads SVGIG (reference sequence). With V trimmed by 7 bases and J by 0 bases, 6 bases remained unmatched. The CDR3 DNA is TGTGCCTCCGAGACAGGGGGGTCTAACTATGGCTACACCTTC. As protein: CASETGGSNYGYTF.

About this clonotype: Likely a read error: the CDR3 ends without its conserved phenylalanine or tryptophan. The DNA is omitted, as the CDR3 cannot be located on it reliably, and the CDR3 follows TCRdb's listing. The chain links TRBV5-5 to TRBJ2-7; the listed D gene, TRBD2, was not tested against the DNA. Germline V CDR1 and CDR2: SGHKS, YYEKEE (reference sequence). Both ends counted, the CDR3 spans 12 residues. The CDR3 loop is CASSLVYGSSRL.